The present TCR beta chain was sequenced within a study of identical twins. This clonotype was detected only a few times. Its matching antigen is unknown. Carrying unique molecular identifiers, the cDNA also gained a universal primer site through template switching. Via MiXCR, TCRdb re-called the 5' RACE reads, giving one row per CDR3 protein. Here the sample spans around 450,000 distinct CDR3 sequences, approximately 15% being singletons. CDR3 length equals 13 residues. Trimming took 6 bases from V and 2 from J, leaving 11 bases between them. Germline V gene data show CDR1 as MNHNS and CDR2 as SASEGT. Study results and limitations: The study reached conclusions through statistical analysis that was cross-sectional, not following the same donors. While abundant cord blood beta clonotypes carried fewer insertions, memory repertoires showed no such pattern. Beta out-of-frame sequences displayed a weaker excess of sharing between twins.

Separately, the same data were catalogued under a study of yellow fever vaccine responses in identical twins.

Specimen: CD4+ T cells sorted from blood. The chain joins TRBV6-1 to TRBJ2-7; weak D call: TRBD1 (5 bases). The receptor comes from a woman aged 18-29 years in good health. The CDR3 is CASRSTATYEQYF. In nucleotides, the CDR3 is TGTGCCAGCAGGTCGACAGCCACCTACGAGCAGTACTTC.